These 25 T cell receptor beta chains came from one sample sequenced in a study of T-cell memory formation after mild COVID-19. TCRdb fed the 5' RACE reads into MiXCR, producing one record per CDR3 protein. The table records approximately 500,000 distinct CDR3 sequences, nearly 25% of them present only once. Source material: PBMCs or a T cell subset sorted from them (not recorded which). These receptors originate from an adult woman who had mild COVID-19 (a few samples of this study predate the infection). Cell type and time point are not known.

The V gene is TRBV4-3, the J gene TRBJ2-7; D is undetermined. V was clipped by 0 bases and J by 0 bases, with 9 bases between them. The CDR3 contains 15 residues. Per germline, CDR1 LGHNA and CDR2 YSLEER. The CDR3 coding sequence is TGCGCCAGCAGCCAAGAAAGTTGGGGCTCCTACGAGCAGTACTTC. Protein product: CASSQESWGSYEQYF.

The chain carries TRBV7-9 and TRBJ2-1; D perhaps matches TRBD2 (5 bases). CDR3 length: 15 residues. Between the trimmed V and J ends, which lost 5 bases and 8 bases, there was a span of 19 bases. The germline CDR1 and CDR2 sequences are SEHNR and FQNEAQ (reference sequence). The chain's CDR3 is CASSPDIFSEDEQFF. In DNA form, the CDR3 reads TGTGCCAGCAGCCCAGACATTTTTTCGGAGGATGAGCAGTTCTTC.

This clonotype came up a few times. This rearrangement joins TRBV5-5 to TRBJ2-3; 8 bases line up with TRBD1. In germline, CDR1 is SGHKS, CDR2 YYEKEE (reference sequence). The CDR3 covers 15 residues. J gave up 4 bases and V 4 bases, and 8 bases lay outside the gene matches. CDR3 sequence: CASSPQGASPDTQYF. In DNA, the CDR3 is TGTGCCAGCAGCCCCCAGGGGGCGTCCCCAGATACGCAGTATTTT. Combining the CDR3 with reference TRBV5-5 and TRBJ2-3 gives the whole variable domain DAGVTQSPTHLIKTRGQQVTLRCSPISGHKSVSWYQQVLGQGPQFIFQYYEKEERGRGNFPDRFSARQFPNYSSELNVNALLLGDSALYLCASSPQGASPDTQYFGPGTRLTVL.

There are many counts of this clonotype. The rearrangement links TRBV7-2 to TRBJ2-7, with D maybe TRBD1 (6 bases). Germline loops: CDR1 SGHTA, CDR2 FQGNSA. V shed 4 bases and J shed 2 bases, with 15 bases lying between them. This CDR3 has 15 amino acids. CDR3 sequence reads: CASSYQGPPTYEQYF. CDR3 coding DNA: TGTGCCAGCAGCTATCAGGGGCCTCCTACCTACGAGCAGTACTTC.

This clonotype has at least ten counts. The CDR3 loop is CASSYSGNEQFF. The CDR3 DNA is TGTGCCAGCAGTTACTCCGGCAATGAGCAGTTCTTC. The chain carries TRBV6-5 and TRBJ2-1; D gene ambiguous. This CDR3 is 12 amino acids long. V lost 0 bases, J lost 6 bases, and 3 bases lay in between. Germline CDR1 is MNHEY and CDR2 is SVGAGI.

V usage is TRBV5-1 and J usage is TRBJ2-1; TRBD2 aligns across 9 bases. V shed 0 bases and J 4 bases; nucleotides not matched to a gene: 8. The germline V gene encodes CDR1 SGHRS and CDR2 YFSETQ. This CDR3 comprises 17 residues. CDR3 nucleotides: TGCGCCAGCAGCTTGGGATTAGGGCTAGCGGGATACAATGAGCAGTTCTTC. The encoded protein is CASSLGLGLAGYNEQFF.

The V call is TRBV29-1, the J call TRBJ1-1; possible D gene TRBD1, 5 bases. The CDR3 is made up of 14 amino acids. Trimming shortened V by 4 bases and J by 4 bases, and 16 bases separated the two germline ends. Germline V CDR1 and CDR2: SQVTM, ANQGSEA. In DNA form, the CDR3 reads TGCAGCGTTGGGGGACCTCAAGCGGGCACTGAAGCTTTCTTT. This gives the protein CSVGGPQAGTEAFF.

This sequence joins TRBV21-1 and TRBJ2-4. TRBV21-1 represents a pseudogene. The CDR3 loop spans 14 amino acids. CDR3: CASSKKHERDIQYF. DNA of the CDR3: TGTGCCAGCAGCAAGAAGCACGAACGGGACATTCAGTACTTC.

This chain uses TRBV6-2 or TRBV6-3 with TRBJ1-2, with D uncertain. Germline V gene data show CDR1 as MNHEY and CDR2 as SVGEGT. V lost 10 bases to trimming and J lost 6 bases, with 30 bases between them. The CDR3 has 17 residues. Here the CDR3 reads CAISYPTGRTAGDGYTF. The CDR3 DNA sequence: TGTGCCATCTCATACCCGACCGGGAGGACGGCCGGCGATGGCTACACCTTC.

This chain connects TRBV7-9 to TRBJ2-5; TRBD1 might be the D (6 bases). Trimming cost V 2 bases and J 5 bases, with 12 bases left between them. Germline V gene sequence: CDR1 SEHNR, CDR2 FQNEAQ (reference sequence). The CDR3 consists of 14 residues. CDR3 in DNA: TGTGCCAGCAGCTTAACTCAGGGGACGGAGACCCAGTACTTC. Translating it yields CASSLTQGTETQYF.

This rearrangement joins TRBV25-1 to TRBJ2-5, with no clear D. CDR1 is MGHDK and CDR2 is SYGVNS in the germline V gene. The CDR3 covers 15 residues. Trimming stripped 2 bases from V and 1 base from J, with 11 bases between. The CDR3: CASSELGSLQETQYF. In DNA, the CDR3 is TGTGCCAGCAGTGAACTTGGCAGCCTCCAAGAGACCCAGTACTTC. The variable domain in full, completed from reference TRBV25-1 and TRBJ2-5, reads EADIYQTPRYLVIGTGKKITLECSQTMGHDKMYWYQQDPGMELHLIHYSYGVNSTEKGDLSSESTVSRIRTEHFPLTLESARPSHTSQYLCASSELGSLQETQYFGPGTRLLVL.

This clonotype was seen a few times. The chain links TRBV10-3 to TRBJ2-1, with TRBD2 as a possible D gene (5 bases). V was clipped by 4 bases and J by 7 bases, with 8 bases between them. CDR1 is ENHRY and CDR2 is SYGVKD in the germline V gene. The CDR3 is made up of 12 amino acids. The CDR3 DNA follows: TGTGCCATCAGTGGTGGCGGGAATGAGCAGTTCTTC. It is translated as CAISGGGNEQFF.

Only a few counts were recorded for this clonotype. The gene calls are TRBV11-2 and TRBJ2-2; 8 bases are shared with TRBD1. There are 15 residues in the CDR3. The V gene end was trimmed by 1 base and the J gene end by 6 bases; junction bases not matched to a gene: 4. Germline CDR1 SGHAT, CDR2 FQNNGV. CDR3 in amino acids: CASSLGQGAAGELFF. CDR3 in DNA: TGTGCCAGCAGCTTAGGGCAGGGGGCGGCCGGGGAGCTGTTTTTT.

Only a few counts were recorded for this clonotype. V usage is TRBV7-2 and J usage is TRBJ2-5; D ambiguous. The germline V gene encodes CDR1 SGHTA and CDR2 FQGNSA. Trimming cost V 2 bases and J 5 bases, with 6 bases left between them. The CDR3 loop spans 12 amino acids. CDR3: CASSLFRETQYF. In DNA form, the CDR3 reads TGTGCCAGCAGCTTATTCAGGGAGACCCAGTACTTC.

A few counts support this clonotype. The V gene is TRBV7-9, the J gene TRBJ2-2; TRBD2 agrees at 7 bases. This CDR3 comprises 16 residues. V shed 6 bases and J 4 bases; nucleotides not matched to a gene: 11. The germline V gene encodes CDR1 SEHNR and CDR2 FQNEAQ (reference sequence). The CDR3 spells CASSPSGTIFTGELFF. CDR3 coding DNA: TGTGCCAGCAGTCCTTCCGGGACTATTTTCACCGGGGAGCTGTTTTTT.

The CDR3 sequence is CSVVLGLHNYNEQFF. In nucleotides, the CDR3 is TGCAGCGTTGTCTTGGGACTTCACAATTACAATGAGCAGTTCTTC. The V and J genes are TRBV29-1 and TRBJ2-1, with D maybe TRBD2 (6 bases). The CDR3 spans 15 residues. Germline-derived CDR1 and CDR2 are SQVTM and ANQGSEA. Trimming shortened V by 4 bases and J by 4 bases, and 17 bases separated the two germline ends.

For the CDR3, the DNA is TGTGCCAGCAGACTAGGAGCTAGCACAGATACGCAGTATTTT. Its translation: CASRLGASTDTQYF. V and J are TRBV2 and TRBJ2-3; maybe TRBD2 (5 bases). Germline V gene lookup returns CDR1 SNHLY and CDR2 FYNNEI. This CDR3 comprises 14 residues. V was shortened by 6 bases and J by 0 bases, with 10 bases between the two germline ends.

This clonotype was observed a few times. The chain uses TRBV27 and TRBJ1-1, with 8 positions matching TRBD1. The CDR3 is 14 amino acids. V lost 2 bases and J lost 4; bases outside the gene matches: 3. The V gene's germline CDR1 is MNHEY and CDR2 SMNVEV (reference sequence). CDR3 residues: CASSLDTGGTEAFF. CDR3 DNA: TGTGCCAGCAGTTTAGATACAGGGGGCACTGAAGCTTTCTTT.

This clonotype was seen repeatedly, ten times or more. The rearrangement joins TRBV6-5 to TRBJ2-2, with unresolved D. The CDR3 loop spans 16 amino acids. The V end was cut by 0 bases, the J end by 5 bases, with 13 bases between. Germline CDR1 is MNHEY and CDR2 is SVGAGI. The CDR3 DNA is TGTGCCAGCAGTTACTCTGACCCTGGATGGACCGGGGAGCTGTTTTTT. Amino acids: CASSYSDPGWTGELFF.

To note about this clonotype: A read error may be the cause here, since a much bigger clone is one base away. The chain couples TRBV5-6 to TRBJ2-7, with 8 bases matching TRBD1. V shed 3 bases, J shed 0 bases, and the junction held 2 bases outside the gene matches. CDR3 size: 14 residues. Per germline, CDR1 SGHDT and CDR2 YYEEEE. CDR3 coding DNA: TGTGCCAGCAGCTCGACAGGGGTCTCCTACGAGCAGTACTTC. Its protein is CASSSTGVSYEQYF.

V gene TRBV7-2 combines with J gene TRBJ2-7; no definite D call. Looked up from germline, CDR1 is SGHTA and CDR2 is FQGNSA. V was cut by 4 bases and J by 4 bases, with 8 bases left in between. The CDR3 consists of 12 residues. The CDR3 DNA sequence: TGTGCCAGCAGCTCCAACCGTTACGAGCAGTACTTC. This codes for CASSSNRYEQYF.

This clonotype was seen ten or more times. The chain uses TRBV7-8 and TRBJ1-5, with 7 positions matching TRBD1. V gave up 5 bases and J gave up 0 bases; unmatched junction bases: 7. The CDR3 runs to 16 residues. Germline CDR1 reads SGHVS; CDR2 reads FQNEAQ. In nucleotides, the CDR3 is TGTGCCAGCAGCGGATACCGGGACAGTAGCAATCAGCCCCAGCATTTT. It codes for CASSGYRDSSNQPQHF.

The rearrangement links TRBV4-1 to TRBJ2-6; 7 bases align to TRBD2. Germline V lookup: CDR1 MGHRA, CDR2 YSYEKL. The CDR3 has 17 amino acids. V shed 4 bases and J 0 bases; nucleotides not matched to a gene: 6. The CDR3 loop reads CASSPGRARSGANVLTF. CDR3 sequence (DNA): TGCGCCAGCAGCCCAGGGAGGGCCCGCTCTGGGGCCAACGTCCTGACTTTC.

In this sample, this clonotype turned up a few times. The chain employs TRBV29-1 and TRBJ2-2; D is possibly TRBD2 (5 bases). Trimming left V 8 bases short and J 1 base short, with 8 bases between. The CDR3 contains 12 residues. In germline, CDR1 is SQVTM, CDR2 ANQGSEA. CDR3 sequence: CSIRENTGELFF. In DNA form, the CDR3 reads TGCAGCATACGGGAGAACACCGGGGAGCTGTTTTTT.

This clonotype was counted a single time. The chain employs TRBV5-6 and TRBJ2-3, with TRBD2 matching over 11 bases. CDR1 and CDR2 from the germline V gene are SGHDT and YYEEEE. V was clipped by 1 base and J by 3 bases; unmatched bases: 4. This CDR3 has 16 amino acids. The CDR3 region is CASSLTSGSGTDTQYF. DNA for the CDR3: TGTGCCAGCAGCTTGACTAGCGGGAGTGGAACAGATACGCAGTATTTT.